The clone carrying this TCR beta chain is a singleton in its sample. This sample was taken from a study of blood T cell repertoires in COVID-19. About the study: The analysed material was cDNA or gDNA that came from T cells, B-cell-depleted T cells, or PBMCs.

CDR1 and CDR2 (germline): SGHVS, FQNEAQ. V lost 5 bases to trimming and J lost 0 bases; unmatched junction nucleotides: 9. CDR3 size: 16 residues. In the authors' workflow: Estimation of nucleated cell counts relied on the amplification of reference gene primers. This table comes from immunoSEQ multiplex PCR, and its TCRdb copy is limited to in-frame clones, with some not included. Clone size and the V and J calls come from that table; the DNA yielded D and trimming. Among around 150,000 clones listed, around 84% were seen once. The sequencing input was peripheral blood. The chain has TRBV7-8 and TRBJ1-2; TRBD1 agrees at 7 bases. The source is a woman of 80 years or more with acute or convalescent COVID-19. This CDR3 reads CASSRDRQGANYGYTF. The CDR3 nucleotides read TGTGCCAGCAGCCGAGATCGACAGGGCGCTAACTATGGCTACACCTTC. The whole variable domain, filled in from reference TRBV7-8 and TRBJ1-2, reads GAGVSQSPRYKVAKRGQDVALRCDPISGHVSLFWYQQALGQGPEFLTYFQNEAQLDKSGLPSDRFFAERPEGSVSTLKIQRTQQEDSAVYLCASSRDRQGANYGYTFGSGTRLTVV.